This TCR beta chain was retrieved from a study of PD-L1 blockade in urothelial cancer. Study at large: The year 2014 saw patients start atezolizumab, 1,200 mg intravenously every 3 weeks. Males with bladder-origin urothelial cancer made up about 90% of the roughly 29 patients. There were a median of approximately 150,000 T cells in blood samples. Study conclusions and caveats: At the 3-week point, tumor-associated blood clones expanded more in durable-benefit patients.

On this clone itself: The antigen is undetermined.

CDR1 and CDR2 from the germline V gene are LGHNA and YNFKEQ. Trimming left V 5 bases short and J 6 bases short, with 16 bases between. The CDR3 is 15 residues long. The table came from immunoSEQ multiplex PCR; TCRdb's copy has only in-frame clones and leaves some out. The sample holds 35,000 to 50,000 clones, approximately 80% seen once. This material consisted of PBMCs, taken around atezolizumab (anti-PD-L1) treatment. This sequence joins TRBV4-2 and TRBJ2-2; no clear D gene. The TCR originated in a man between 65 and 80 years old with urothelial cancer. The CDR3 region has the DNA TGTGCCAGCAGCATTATTCTTAGAGTCCCCGGGGAGCTGTTTTTT. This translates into CASSIILRVPGELFF.